This T cell receptor (beta chain) is from a study of Ad26.COV2.S vaccination and SARS-CoV-2 variants. About the study: The trial was COV1001 and the donor's arm was Ad26.COV2.S. Once, or twice with 56 days between doses, Ad26.COV2.S was given intramuscularly.

Libraries were prepared by immunoSEQ multiplex PCR; TCRdb keeps only in-frame clonotypes and omits some of them. This sample has hundreds of thousands of clones, with roughly 90% found just once. The treatment is: around 19 received Ad26.COV2.S at low or high dose, single or two shots; 5 received placebo; per-sample allocation not given. Sampling occurred on day 63 after the first vaccine or placebo injection. The individual, an adult aged 18-55 years, was a donor in Boston. Vaccination employed an Ad26 vector expressing the Wuhan-strain SARS-CoV-2 spike. Trimming pared 8 bases from V and 0 bases from J, leaving 14 bases between. CDR1 is MNHEY, CDR2 SMNVEV, per germline (reference sequence). The CDR3 loop spans 14 amino acids.

This sequence was found in a person between 18 and 59 years old who received the Ad26.COV2.S COVID-19 vaccine or a placebo. The sample here was peripheral blood, taken in a trial of Ad26.COV2.S vaccine versus placebo. This chain connects TRBV27 to TRBJ2-7; D tentatively fits TRBD1 or TRBD2 (6 bases each). CDR3 coding DNA: TGTGCCAGCTGGGGGGCAGACTTCTCCTACGAGCAGTACTTC. Translating gives CASWGADFSYEQYF.